The rows below give T cell receptor beta chains drawn from one sample of a study of cytomegalovirus exposure and HLA in healthy donors. The table came from immunoSEQ multiplex PCR; TCRdb's copy has only in-frame clones and leaves some out. The table shows about 130,000 clones, with about 89% occurring only once. Specimen: PBMCs. Source of these receptors: a woman aged 18-35 years in good health and CMV-seronegative. Both conserved end residues are part of each CDR3. Each record gives: D gene, clone size, V gene, J gene, CDR3 DNA, CDR3 protein. D genes are given only for firm matches. Size tells how often a clone was seen (once, few, many) or the class of an expanded clone, and some rows leave it out.

>TRBD2|-|TRBV4-1|TRBJ2-7
TGCGCCAGCAGCCCTAGCGGGAGGTACGAGCAGTACTTC
CASSPSGRYEQYF
>-|-|TRBV10-1|TRBJ2-3
TGCGCCAGCAGTGAGTCGATTCGAGTAGGGGCGAGCACAGATACGCAGTATTTT
CASSESIRVGASTDTQYF
>-|-|TRBV2|TRBJ2-5
TGTGCCAGCACGCGGGACCAAGAGACCCAGTACTTC
CASTRDQETQYF
>-|-|TRBV28|TRBJ1-2
TGTGCCAGCAGTTTGTGGGAGAACGGCGGCTACACCTTC
CASSLWENGGYTF
>TRBD2|-|TRBV9|TRBJ2-1
TGTGCCAGCAGTACGGGAGGGAACAATGAGCAGTTCTTC
CASSTGGNNEQFF
>-|-|TRBV7-3|TRBJ1-1
TGTGCCAGCAGCATCCCAGGACAAGGTGAAGCTTTCTTT
CASSIPGQGEAFF
>TRBD1|-|TRBV18|TRBJ1-2
TGTGCCAGCCTTGACAGGGAGACTGGCTACACCTTC
CASLDRETGYTF
>TRBD1|-|TRBV5-1|TRBJ2-3
TGCGCCAGCAGCCTCCGACAGGGTGTAGATACGCAGTATTTT
CASSLRQGVDTQYF
>TRBD2|-|TRBV7-9|TRBJ2-1
TGTGCCAGCAGCGATAGCGGGAATGAGTTCTTC
CASSDSGNEFF
>-|once|TRBV11-2|TRBJ2-1
TGTGCCAGCAGCGAGGGGGTCCTCTCCTACAATGAGCAGTTCTTC
CASSEGVLSYNEQFF
>-|-|TRBV29-1|TRBJ2-2
TGCAGCGTTGACGGGAGCGGCGGGGAGCTGTTTTTT
CSVDGSGGELFF
>-|-|TRBV11-3|TRBJ1-1
TGTGCCAGCAGCTTATGGCCGAACACTGAAGCTTTCTTT
CASSLWPNTEAFF
>TRBD2|-|TRBV19|TRBJ2-1
TGTGCCAGCCACCAAGCGGGAGGGAGGGGCAATGAGCAGTTCTTC
CASHQAGGRGNEQFF
>TRBD1|-|TRBV11-3|TRBJ2-2
TGTGCCAGCAGCACAGGACAGGGAGCCACCGGGGAGCTGTTTTTT
CASSTGQGATGELFF
>TRBD1|-|TRBV29-1|TRBJ1-2
TGCAGCGTTGAACCCCAGGGGGCCAAAGGCTACACCTTC
CSVEPQGAKGYTF
>-|-|TRBV27|TRBJ1-2
TGTGCCAGCGGAAACCCCTGGACAGACTATGGCTACACCTTC
CASGNPWTDYGYTF
>-|few|TRBV5-4|TRBJ2-3
TGTGCCAGCAGCTTGTGGAGCCAAGGTAGCACAGATACGCAGTATTTT
CASSLWSQGSTDTQYF
>TRBD2|-|TRBV7-9|TRBJ2-7
TGTGCCAGCAGCTACAGCGGGAGGGGGCCCTACGAGCAGTACTTC
CASSYSGRGPYEQYF
>-|-|TRBV2|TRBJ1-2
TGTGCCAGCAGTGAAGCGTACCCCGGACAATTAACGTTTGGCTACACCTTC
CASSEAYPGQLTFGYTF
>TRBD1|-|TRBV10-2|TRBJ2-7
TGCGCCAGCAGAAGGGACAGGAGCTCCTACGAGCAGTACTTC
CASRRDRSSYEQYF
>-|-|TRBV30|TRBJ2-7
TGTGCCTGGAGTGTAATCCCGGCGGACTCCTACGAGCAGTACTTC
CAWSVIPADSYEQYF
>TRBD1|-|TRBV28|TRBJ1-2
TGTGCCAGCAGACTGACCCACCGGGGGACAGGGCTGGTTGGCTACACCTTC
CASRLTHRGTGLVGYTF